Detailed here is one T cell receptor beta chain. The data were taken from a study of T cell changes during pregnancy in multiple sclerosis. Assay used: immunoSEQ multiplex PCR; TCRdb lists only in-frame clones, some missing. The table records about 87,000 clones, 93% of them present only once. This TCR was sampled from a female donor in good health, enrolled as a control in a pregnancy study. This material consisted of peripheral blood, taken in the third trimester of pregnancy.

The CDR3 sequence: CASSWTGTIKTGNTIYF. CDR3 coding DNA: TGTGCCAGCAGTTGGACCGGGACAATAAAGACCGGAAACACCATATATTTT. The chain recombines TRBV28 with TRBJ1-3; TRBD1 is a possible D gene (6 bases). Trimming stripped 4 bases from V and 4 bases from J, with 20 bases between. The CDR3 loop spans 17 amino acids. Germline V lookup: CDR1 MDHEN, CDR2 SYDVKM.